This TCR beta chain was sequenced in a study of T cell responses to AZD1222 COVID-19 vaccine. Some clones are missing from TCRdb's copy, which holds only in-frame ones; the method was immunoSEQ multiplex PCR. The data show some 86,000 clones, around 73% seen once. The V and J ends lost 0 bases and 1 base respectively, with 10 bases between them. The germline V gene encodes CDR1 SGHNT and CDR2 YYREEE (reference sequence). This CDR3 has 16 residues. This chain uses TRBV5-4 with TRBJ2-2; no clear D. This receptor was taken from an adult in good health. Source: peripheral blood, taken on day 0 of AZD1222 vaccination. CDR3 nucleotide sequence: TGTGCCAGCAGCTTGGGCAACTCCTTGAACACCGGGGAGCTGTTTTTT. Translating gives CASSLGNSLNTGELFF.